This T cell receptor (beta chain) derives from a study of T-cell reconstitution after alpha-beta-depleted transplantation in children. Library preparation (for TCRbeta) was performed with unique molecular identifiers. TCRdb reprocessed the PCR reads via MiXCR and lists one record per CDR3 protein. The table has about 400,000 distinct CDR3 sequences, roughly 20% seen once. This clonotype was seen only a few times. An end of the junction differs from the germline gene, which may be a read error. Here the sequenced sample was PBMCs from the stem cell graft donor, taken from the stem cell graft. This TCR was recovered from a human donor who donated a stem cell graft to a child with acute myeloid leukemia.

The CDR3 DNA follows: TGTGCTAGCAGCCCTAGAGGACAGGTTGGTCACAATGAGCAGTTCTTC. It yields the protein CASSPRGQVGHNEQFF. The chain uses TRBV7-7 and TRBJ2-1; TRBD1 matches 7 bases. The CDR3 consists of 16 residues. The V gene's germline CDR1 is SSHAT and CDR2 FNYEAQ (reference sequence).